The clone carrying this T cell receptor beta chain was observed a single time. The CDR3 extends over 16 amino acids. CDR1 is KGHDR and CDR2 is SFDVKD in the germline V gene. Trimming removed 7 bases from V and 5 bases from J; junction bases left unmatched: 11. CDR3 regions of TCR beta were amplified from RNA transcripts. HTBI-primed first-round RT-PCR preceded second-round multiplex PCR. TCRdb re-analysed the multiplex PCR reads in MiXCR, keeping a single row per CDR3 protein. Of approximately 1.2 million distinct CDR3 sequences in the sample, approximately 35% were seen once. These data belong to a study of Graves' ophthalmopathy and Graves' hyperthyroidism. Turning to the study itself: The term stable hyperthyroidism indicated an absence of ophthalmopathy within 18 months of follow-up.

The origin of this receptor is an adult man with Graves' hyperthyroidism. The specimen sequenced was peripheral blood or thyroid tissue (not recorded which). The rearrangement uses TRBV24-1 and TRBJ1-2, with 11 bases identical to TRBD1. This CDR3 reads CATSGGTGTGGYGYTF. DNA for the CDR3: TGTGCCACCAGCGGAGGGACCGGGACAGGGGGATATGGCTACACCTTC.